A single sample gave rise to the 27 T cell receptor beta chains below, sequenced in a study of regulatory T cells in long-lasting Graves disease. Time point defined: newly diagnosed GD, antithyroid drugs for less than 3 months. Extracted PBMC RNA gave rise to the TCR library. Researchers made TCR beta libraries by using iRepertoire HTBI primers and running Arm-PCR on CDR3 regions. TCRdb redid the calling of the multiplex PCR reads with MiXCR, one entry per CDR3 protein. The sample lists around 480,000 distinct CDR3 sequences, roughly 15% occurring once. This sample also belongs to another study, concerning T cells in Graves' hyperthyroidism and ophthalmopathy.

The sample was peripheral blood mononuclear cells (PBMCs), taken at new diagnosis, from a patient treated with antithyroid drugs. These receptors all stem from a woman aged 35-60 years with Graves disease.

This clonotype was seen a few times. The J gene is TRBJ1-3, the V gene TRBV6-1; D remains ambiguous. Germline V lookup: CDR1 MNHNS, CDR2 SASEGT. This CDR3 comprises 15 residues. V lost 8 bases and J lost 1, with 15 bases in between. The CDR3 sequence: CASYNRPGSGNTIYF. The DNA of the CDR3 is TGTGCCAGCTATAACCGCCCGGGTTCTGGAAACACCATATATTTT.

This clonotype was counted ten times or more. The chain uses TRBV20-1 and TRBJ1-1, with D tentatively TRBD1 (6 bases). In germline, CDR1 is DFQATT, CDR2 SNEGSKA (reference sequence). V lost 6 bases to trimming and J lost 7 bases, with 15 bases between them. The CDR3 has 12 amino acids. The CDR3 loop is CSAERQENEAFF. The CDR3, as DNA: TGCAGTGCAGAGAGACAGGAAAATGAAGCTTTCTTT.

There are many counts of this clonotype. The chain has TRBV27 and TRBJ2-1, with D hard to call. This CDR3 has 14 residues. Germline V lookup: CDR1 MNHEY, CDR2 SMNVEV (reference sequence). Trimming cost V 3 bases and J 4 bases, with 10 bases left between them. The CDR3 spells CASSFPGRYNEQFF. In nucleotides, the CDR3 is TGTGCCAGCAGTTTCCCTGGACGGTACAATGAGCAGTTCTTC.

This clonotype has a handful of counts. The chain carries TRBV27 and TRBJ2-5; D might be TRBD1 (5 bases). The CDR3 consists of 15 residues. The V gene's germline CDR1 is MNHEY and CDR2 SMNVEV (reference sequence). V dropped 6 bases and J dropped 3 bases, with 17 bases sitting between them. The CDR3 region has the DNA TGTGCCAGCAGCCTATATCAAGGCAGGGAAGAGACCCAGTACTTC. This translates into CASSLYQGREETQYF.

This clonotype was found many times. The rearrangement joins TRBV5-1 to TRBJ2-3, with a tentative D call TRBD1 (5 bases). CDR1 is SGHRS, CDR2 YFSETQ, per germline. The CDR3 covers 15 residues. Trimming cost V 4 bases and J 2 bases, with 14 bases left between them. The CDR3 DNA reads as TGCGCCAGCAGCCTGGACACACCTTACACAGATACGCAGTATTTT. Translating gives CASSLDTPYTDTQYF.

The sample holds many counts of this clonotype. The genes are TRBV12-3 or TRBV12-4 and TRBJ2-3; 12 positions match TRBD1. The CDR3 consists of 16 residues. Losses at the gene ends were 5 bases for V and 3 bases for J; bases not matched to a gene: 6. The CDR3 region is CASSKGQGAETDTQYF. As DNA, the CDR3 is TGTGCCAGCAGTAAGGGACAGGGGGCCGAAACAGATACGCAGTATTTT.

The sample holds many counts of this clonotype. The rearrangement joins TRBV12-3 or TRBV12-4 to TRBJ1-1; a weak D match, TRBD1 (6 bases). V lost 7 bases, J lost 7 bases, and 19 bases lay in between. The CDR3 covers 14 residues. This chain's CDR3 is CASTYTRQAIEAFF. The CDR3 coding sequence is TGTGCCAGCACCTATACCCGACAGGCTATTGAAGCTTTCTTT.

A remark on this clonotype: With a much larger clone just one base away, this may be a read error. The missing conserved phenylalanine or tryptophan at the end of this CDR3 makes a read error likely. The V gene is TRBV20-1, the J gene TRBJ2-7; 8 nucleotides line up with TRBD1. The CDR3 has 14 amino acids. Germline CDR1 reads DFQATT; CDR2 reads SNEGSKA (reference sequence). V dropped 3 bases and J dropped 3; count of bases not matched to a gene: 7. The CDR3 DNA follows: TGCAGTGCTAGCGAACCCAGGGGGCTCTACGAGCAGTACCTC. This codes for CSASEPRGLYEQYL.

The chain couples TRBV19 to TRBJ2-1; 11 bases are shared with TRBD2. Per germline, CDR1 LNHDA and CDR2 SQIVND (reference sequence). This CDR3 is 16 amino acids long. J was trimmed by 4 bases and V by 5 bases; bases with no gene match: 7. The CDR3 DNA follows: TGTGCCAGTAGTCATCCTAGCGGGGGGTCTTACAATGAGCAGTTCTTC. The encoded protein is CASSHPSGGSYNEQFF.

The chain couples TRBV27 to TRBJ2-2; 7 bases are a match to TRBD2. The CDR3 sequence is 16 residues long. CDR1 and CDR2 from the germline V gene are MNHEY and SMNVEV (reference sequence). After removal of 1 base from V and 6 bases from J, the junction contained 8 bases not matched to a gene. Written as DNA, the CDR3 is TGTGCCAGCAGTTTATTGGGGAGGGCGAGCCCCGGGGAGCTGTTTTTT. Translation: CASSLLGRASPGELFF.

CDR3 sequence: CSASLGWGDQPQHF. The CDR3 coding sequence is TGCAGTGCTAGCCTTGGGTGGGGTGATCAGCCCCAGCATTTT. V is TRBV20-1 and J is TRBJ1-5; no clear D. The CDR3 extends over 14 amino acids. The germline V gene has CDR1 DFQATT and CDR2 SNEGSKA (reference sequence). The V end was cut by 3 bases, the J end by 5 bases, with 14 bases between.

This chain's CDR3 is CASSVGGAVDTQYF. The CDR3 coding sequence is TGTGCCAGCAGCGTAGGAGGTGCTGTAGATACGCAGTATTTT. The rearrangement links TRBV9 to TRBJ2-3; no clear D. Looked up from germline, CDR1 is SGDLS and CDR2 is YYNGEE. V was trimmed by 0 bases and J by 5 bases, leaving 10 bases between them. This CDR3 is 14 amino acids long.

This clonotype was seen repeatedly, ten times or more. This chain joins TRBV28 and TRBJ2-3, with D possibly being TRBD2 (5 bases). V was clipped by 6 bases and J by 5 bases, with 18 bases between them. The CDR3 loop spans 15 amino acids. Germline CDR1 and CDR2: MDHEN and SYDVKM. The CDR3 loop is CASRAPKEAIDTQYF. In DNA, the CDR3 is TGTGCCAGCAGAGCCCCCAAGGAGGCGATAGATACGCAGTATTTT.

For this clonotype: A junction end diverges from the germline sequence, so it may reflect a read error. This chain connects TRBV24-1 to TRBJ2-7; tentative D call: TRBD1 (6 bases). This CDR3 comprises 15 residues. The germline CDR1 and CDR2 sequences are KGHDR and SFDVKD. The CDR3 reads CVTSDLENRESEQYF. DNA for the CDR3: TGTGTCACCAGTGACCTGGAAAACAGGGAAAGCGAGCAGTACTTC.

Of note for this clonotype: A much larger clone is a single base away; this may be a read error. The rearrangement joins TRBV14 to TRBJ2-1, with D possibly TRBD1 on 6 matching bases. The CDR3 is made up of 12 amino acids. Germline CDR1 SGHDN, CDR2 FVKESK. The V gene lost 7 bases and the J gene lost 10 bases, with 14 bases spanning the gap. CDR3 nucleotides: TGTGCCAGCAACATACAGGGCTACGAGCAGTTCTTC. It yields the protein CASNIQGYEQFF.

This clonotype came up a few times. The V call is TRBV5-4, the J call TRBJ1-1; a weak D match, TRBD1 (5 bases). The CDR3 sequence is 14 residues long. The ends were cut back, 3 bases at V and 4 bases at J, with 13 bases in the middle. The V gene's germline CDR1 is SGHNT and CDR2 YYREEE (reference sequence). CDR3 bases: TGTGCCAGCAGCTCGGACATATTTCTCACTGAAGCTTTCTTT. Translated, it gives CASSSDIFLTEAFF.

This clonotype was seen ten or more times. V and J are TRBV3-1 and TRBJ1-5, with 12 bases aligning to TRBD1. The trim removed 4 bases at V and 5 bases at J, leaving 3 bases unmatched. The germline gives CDR1 LGHDT, CDR2 YNNKEL (reference sequence). This CDR3 contains 15 residues. CDR3: CASSPGTGGHQPQHF. The CDR3 region has the DNA TGTGCCAGCAGCCCGGGGACAGGGGGCCATCAGCCCCAGCATTTT.

There are many counts of this clonotype. The chain employs TRBV12-3 or TRBV12-4 and TRBJ2-3; a weak D match, TRBD2 (6 bases). This CDR3 region has 12 residues. V was clipped by 9 bases and J by 3 bases, with 10 bases between them. CDR3 nucleotide sequence: TGTGCCAGTCTCCGGGGGACAGATACGCAGTATTTT. The encoded protein is CASLRGTDTQYF.

This clonotype was observed many times. V gene TRBV5-1 combines with J gene TRBJ2-7; TRBD1 or TRBD2 may be the D gene (5 bases each). Germline V gives CDR1 SGHRS, CDR2 YFSETQ. This CDR3 comprises 14 residues. V lost 0 bases to trimming and J lost 2 bases, with 9 bases between them. DNA for the CDR3: TGCGCCAGCAGCTTGGCGGGGACCACCTACGAGCAGTACTTC. It specifies CASSLAGTTYEQYF.

In its sample, this clonotype was seen many times. The chain combines TRBV6-2 or TRBV6-3 with TRBJ1-1, with D tentatively TRBD1 (5 bases). Germline V CDR1 and CDR2: MNHEY, SVGEGT. This CDR3 is built from 15 residues. Trimming removed 2 bases at V and 2 bases at J, with 12 bases between. CDR3 protein: CASSYTDDSNTEAFF. The CDR3 DNA reads TGTGCCAGCAGTTACACAGACGACAGTAACACTGAAGCTTTCTTT.

There are many counts of this clonotype. Here the CDR3 reads CASSANVGNEQFF. The CDR3, as DNA: TGCGCCAGCAGCGCTAACGTCGGGAATGAGCAGTTCTTC. The genes are TRBV5-1 and TRBJ2-1; D is ambiguous. The CDR3 has 13 residues. The V and J ends lost 4 bases and 7 bases respectively, with 12 bases between them. CDR1 and CDR2 (germline): SGHRS, YFSETQ.

This clonotype was recorded a few times. The rearrangement uses TRBV5-4 and TRBJ2-5; D is perhaps TRBD1 or TRBD2 (5 bases each). CDR1 SGHNT and CDR2 YYREEE come from the germline V gene (reference sequence). Trimming stripped 4 bases from V and 5 bases from J, with 12 bases between. The CDR3 is made up of 13 amino acids. The CDR3 protein is CASSQVGAETQYF. In DNA, the CDR3 is TGTGCCAGCAGCCAGGTCGGGGCGGAGACCCAGTACTTC.

This clonotype was detected ten times or more. The J gene is TRBJ2-7, the V gene TRBV27, with 7 bases that match TRBD1. Trimming removed 8 bases from V and 5 bases from J; junction bases left unmatched: 12. Germline CDR1 reads MNHEY; CDR2 reads SMNVEV (reference sequence). This CDR3 is 14 amino acids long. CDR3 region: CASPPQTGKDEQYF. In DNA, the CDR3 is TGTGCCAGCCCCCCTCAGACAGGGAAGGACGAGCAGTACTTC.

The V and J genes are TRBV5-1 and TRBJ1-6, with D tentatively TRBD1 (6 bases). In germline, CDR1 is SGHRS, CDR2 YFSETQ. CDR3 length: 13 residues. The V gene lost 7 bases and the J gene lost 5 bases, with 10 bases spanning the gap. Here the CDR3 DNA reads TGCGCCAGCCGACAGGATGATAATTCACCCCTCCACTTT. Its protein is CASRQDDNSPLHF.

The chain couples TRBV3-1 to TRBJ1-5; D is possibly TRBD1 (6 bases). Germline V gene data show CDR1 as LGHDT and CDR2 as YNNKEL (reference sequence). The CDR3 sequence is 13 residues long. V was cut by 4 bases and J by 5 bases, with 9 bases left in between. The CDR3 DNA sequence: TGTGCCAGCAGCCTAAGGGGGTATCAGCCCCAGCATTTT. Its translation is CASSLRGYQPQHF.

This sequence joins TRBV7-2 and TRBJ1-2; 7 bases match TRBD1. V dropped 5 bases and J dropped 3; count of bases not matched to a gene: 6. This CDR3 is built from 14 residues. Germline values: CDR1 SGHTA, CDR2 FQGNSA. CDR3 amino acids: CASSPRTGYYGYTF. CDR3 DNA sequence: TGTGCCAGCAGCCCTCGGACAGGTTACTATGGCTACACCTTC.

The sample holds many counts of this clonotype. This chain connects TRBV3-1 to TRBJ2-5; tentative D call: TRBD2 (5 bases). The CDR3 is 13 residues long. CDR1 and CDR2 (germline): LGHDT, YNNKEL (reference sequence). Trimming left V 1 base short and J 5 bases short, with 8 bases between. The CDR3 is CASSQGGAETQYF. Here the CDR3 DNA reads TGTGCCAGCAGCCAAGGGGGAGCCGAGACCCAGTACTTC.